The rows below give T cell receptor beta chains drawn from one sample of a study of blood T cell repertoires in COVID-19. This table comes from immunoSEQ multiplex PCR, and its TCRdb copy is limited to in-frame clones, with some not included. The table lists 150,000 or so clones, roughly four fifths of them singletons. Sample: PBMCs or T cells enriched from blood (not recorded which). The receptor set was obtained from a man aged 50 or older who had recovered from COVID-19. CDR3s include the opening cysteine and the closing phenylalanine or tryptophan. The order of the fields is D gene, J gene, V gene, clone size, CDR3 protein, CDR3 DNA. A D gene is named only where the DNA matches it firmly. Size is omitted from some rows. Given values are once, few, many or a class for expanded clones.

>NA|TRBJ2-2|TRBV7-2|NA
CASSLAGPPTGELFF
TGTGCCAGCAGCTTAGCGGGCCCGCCGACCGGGGAGCTGTTTTTT
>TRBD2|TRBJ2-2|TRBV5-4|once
CASSSGTSGGTTGELFF
TGTGCCAGCAGCTCCGGGACTAGCGGGGGGACCACCGGGGAGCTGTTTTTT
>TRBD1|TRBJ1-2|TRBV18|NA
CASSPPEQGVYGYTF
TGTGCCAGCTCACCACCCGAACAGGGGGTGTATGGCTACACCTTC
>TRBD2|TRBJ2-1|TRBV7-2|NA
CASSLGGGLDEQFF
TGTGCCAGCAGCTTAGGGGGAGGGCTCGATGAGCAGTTCTTC
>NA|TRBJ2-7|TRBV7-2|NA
CASSLWGSRGEQYF
TGTGCCAGCAGCTTATGGGGTTCAAGGGGAGAGCAGTACTTC
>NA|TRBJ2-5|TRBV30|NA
CAWSVLAAPSHF
TGTGCCTGGAGTGTATTGGCGGCTCCTTCCCACTTC
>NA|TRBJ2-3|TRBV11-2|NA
CASKPTNADTQYF
TGTGCCAGCAAGCCCACTAATGCAGATACGCAGTATTTT
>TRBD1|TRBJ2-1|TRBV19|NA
CASSTHGQGAGNEQFF
TGTGCCAGTAGTACCCATGGACAGGGGGCCGGGAATGAGCAGTTCTTC
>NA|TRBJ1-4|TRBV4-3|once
CASSQERGGSEKLFF
TGCGCCAGCAGCCAAGAAAGGGGAGGGAGTGAAAAACTGTTTTTT
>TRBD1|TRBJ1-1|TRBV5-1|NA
CASSLGTGGSSEAFF
TGCGCCAGCAGCTTGGGGACAGGGGGAAGCTCTGAAGCTTTCTTT
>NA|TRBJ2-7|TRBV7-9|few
CASSHAEDGTYEQYF
TGTGCCAGCAGCCACGCCGAGGACGGGACCTACGAGCAGTACTTC
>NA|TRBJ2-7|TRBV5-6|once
CASRAFTGISYEQYF
TGTGCCAGCAGGGCCTTTACAGGGATCTCCTACGAGCAGTACTTC
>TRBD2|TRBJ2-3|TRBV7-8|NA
CASRERGSTDTQYF
TGTGCCAGCAGAGAGCGGGGGAGCACAGATACGCAGTATTTT
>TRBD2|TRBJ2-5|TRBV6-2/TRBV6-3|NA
CASSYHRLAGDDGTQYF
TGTGCCAGCAGTTACCACCGACTAGCGGGGGACGACGGGACCCAGTACTTC
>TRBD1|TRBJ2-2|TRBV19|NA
CASGDDRGITGELFF
TGTGCCAGTGGTGACGACAGGGGCATCACCGGGGAGCTGTTTTTT
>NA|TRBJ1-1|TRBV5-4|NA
CASSRYSGNTEAFF
TGTGCCAGCAGCCGTTACTCCGGGAACACTGAAGCTTTCTTT
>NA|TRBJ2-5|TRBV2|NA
CAGRVPGAETQYF
TGTGCCGGCCGGGTACCCGGAGCAGAGACCCAGTACTTC
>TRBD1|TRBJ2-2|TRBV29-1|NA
CSVGGDRGTGELFF
TGCAGCGTTGGTGGGGACAGGGGCACCGGGGAGCTGTTTTTT
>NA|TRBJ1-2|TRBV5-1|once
CASSLGQSNYGYTF
TGCGCCAGCAGCTTGGGACAGTCTAACTATGGCTACACCTTC
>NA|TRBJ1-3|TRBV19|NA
CATSRGLQGNTIYF
TGTGCCACCTCCCGGGGGTTACAGGGAAACACCATATATTTT
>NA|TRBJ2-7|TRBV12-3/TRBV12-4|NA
CASSPSSYEQYF
TGTGCCAGCAGCCCGAGCTCCTACGAGCAGTACTTC
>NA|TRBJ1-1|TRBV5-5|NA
CASSFSGATEAFF
TGTGCCAGCAGCTTTTCAGGGGCAACTGAAGCTTTCTTT
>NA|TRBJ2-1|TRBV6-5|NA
CASTSLAGRGPFF
TGTGCCAGCACCTCGTTAGCGGGCCGGGGGCCCTTCTTC
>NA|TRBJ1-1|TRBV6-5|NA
CASSQRQTTEAFF
TGTGCCAGCAGCCAACGACAGACCACTGAAGCTTTCTTT
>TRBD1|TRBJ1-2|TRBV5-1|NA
CASSARTGTNYGYTF
TGCGCCAGCAGCGCCAGGACAGGGACTAACTATGGCTACACCTTC
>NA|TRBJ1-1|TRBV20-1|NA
CSASRRQDTEAFF
TGCAGTGCCAGTCGGAGACAGGACACTGAAGCTTTCTTT
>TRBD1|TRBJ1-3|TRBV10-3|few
CAISGTVGNTIYF
TGTGCCATCAGCGGGACAGTTGGAAACACCATATATTTT
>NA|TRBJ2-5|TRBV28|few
CASSSGLLDRQETQYF
TGTGCCAGCAGTTCCGGACTTTTGGATCGCCAAGAGACCCAGTACTTC
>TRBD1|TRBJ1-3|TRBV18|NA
CASSPPSTGSRGNTIYF
TGTGCCAGCTCACCACCCTCGACAGGGTCGCGTGGAAACACCATATATTTT
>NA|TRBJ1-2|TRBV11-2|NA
CASSLGGGRGYTF
TGTGCCAGCAGCTTAGGAGGGGGAAGAGGCTACACCTTC
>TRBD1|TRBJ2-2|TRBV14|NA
CASSYFGQGSNTGELFF
TGTGCCAGCAGCTATTTCGGACAGGGATCGAACACCGGGGAGCTGTTTTTT
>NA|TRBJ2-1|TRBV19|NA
CASSIERGYEQFF
TGTGCCAGTAGTATCGAAAGAGGCTATGAGCAGTTCTTC
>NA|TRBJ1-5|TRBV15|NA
CATSRDGDSNQPQHF
TGTGCCACCAGCAGAGACGGGGACTCTAATCAGCCCCAGCATTTT
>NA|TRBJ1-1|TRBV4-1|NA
CASSQGVGGMNTEAFF
TGCGCCAGCAGCCAGGGCGTGGGAGGGATGAACACTGAAGCTTTCTTT
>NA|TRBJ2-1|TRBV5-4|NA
CASSLNAGSYNEQFF
TGTGCCAGCAGCTTGAACGCTGGGAGCTACAATGAGCAGTTCTTC
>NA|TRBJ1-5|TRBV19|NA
CASSFSGNQPQHF
TGTGCCAGTAGTTTCTCGGGTAATCAGCCCCAGCATTTT
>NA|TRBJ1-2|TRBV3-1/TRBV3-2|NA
CASSQTPTEVYGYTF
TGTGCCAGCAGCCAGACGCCGACAGAGGTCTATGGCTACACCTTC
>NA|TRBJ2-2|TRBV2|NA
CASNAGAGELFF
TGTGCCAGCAATGCAGGGGCCGGGGAGCTGTTTTTT
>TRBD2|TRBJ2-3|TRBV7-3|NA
CASSPAGLAGATETDTQYF
TGTGCCAGCAGCCCGGCTGGGCTAGCGGGGGCCACAGAAACAGATACGCAGTATTTT
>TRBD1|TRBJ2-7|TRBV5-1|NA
CASRPTGGAPEQYF
TGCGCCAGCAGACCGACAGGGGGCGCTCCGGAGCAGTACTTC
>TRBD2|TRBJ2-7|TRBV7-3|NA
CASSAQGGLGYEQYF
TGTGCCAGCAGCGCCCAGGGAGGGCTGGGCTACGAGCAGTACTTC
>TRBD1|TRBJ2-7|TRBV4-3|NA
CASSQEGQGRDEQYF
TGCGCCAGCAGCCAAGAAGGACAGGGAAGGGACGAGCAGTACTTC
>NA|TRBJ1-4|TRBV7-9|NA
CASSPYATGNEKLFF
TGTGCCAGCAGCCCCTACGCCACGGGTAATGAAAAACTGTTTTTT
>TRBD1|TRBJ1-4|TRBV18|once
CASSLRGLNEKLFF
TGTGCCAGCTCCCTCAGGGGGCTAAATGAAAAACTGTTTTTT
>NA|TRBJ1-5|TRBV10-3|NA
CAALREVGQPQHF
TGTGCCGCACTACGGGAAGTAGGCCAGCCCCAGCATTTT
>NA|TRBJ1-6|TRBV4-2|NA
CASSQPDSALTLHF
TGTGCCAGCAGCCAACCCGACAGTGCCCTCACCCTCCACTTT
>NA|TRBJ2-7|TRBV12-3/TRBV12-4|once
CASSQRSYEQYF
TGTGCCAGCTCGCAGAGGTCCTACGAGCAGTACTTC
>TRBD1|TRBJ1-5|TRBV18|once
CASSPRGQDQPQHF
TGTGCCAGCTCACCACGGGGACAGGATCAGCCCCAGCATTTT
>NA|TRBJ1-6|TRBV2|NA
CASSLTGGGSPLHF
TGTGCCAGCAGCTTGACAGGCGGCGGTTCACCCCTCCACTTT
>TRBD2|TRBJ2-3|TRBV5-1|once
CASSSGLAGSSTDTQYF
TGCGCCAGCAGCTCCGGACTAGCGGGGTCTAGCACAGATACGCAGTATTTT
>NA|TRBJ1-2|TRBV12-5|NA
CASGLDSSYGYTF
TGTGCTAGTGGACTTGACAGTTCCTATGGCTACACCTTC